One sample yielded the 24 T cell receptor beta chains listed below, sequenced in a study of Ad26.COV2.S vaccination and SARS-CoV-2 variants. This sample's treatment: 15 to 20 received Ad26.COV2.S at low or high dose, single or two shots; roughly five received placebo; per-sample allocation not given. The samples date from day 63 after the first vaccine or placebo injection. Sequencing used immunoSEQ multiplex PCR; TCRdb keeps in-frame clones, though not all of them. The sample yields around 450,000 clones, roughly 91% seen once. Sequencing was performed on peripheral blood, taken in a trial of Ad26.COV2.S vaccine versus placebo. The receptors were sampled from a person aged 18 to 59 who received the Ad26.COV2.S COVID-19 vaccine or a placebo.

The chain links TRBV18 to TRBJ2-2, with 8 bases identical to TRBD1. Germline V gene sequence: CDR1 KGHSH, CDR2 LQKENI. The CDR3 spans 15 residues. J was trimmed by 7 bases and V by 3 bases; bases with no gene match: 7. In DNA, the CDR3 is TGTGCCAGCTCACCTGCAGGGGGCATCGGCGGGGAGCTGTTTTTT. This encodes CASSPAGGIGGELFF.

The chain joins TRBV28 to TRBJ2-3, with 11 bases matching TRBD2. V shed 3 bases, J shed 10 bases, and the junction held 27 bases outside the gene matches. The CDR3 runs to 21 residues. Looked up from germline, CDR1 is MDHEN and CDR2 is SYDVKM. CDR3 sequence: CASSFLSLTSGKRGRVDAQYF. CDR3 coding DNA: TGTGCCAGCAGTTTCCTAAGTCTGACTAGCGGGAAAAGGGGAAGGGTGGATGCGCAGTATTTT.

This chain uses TRBV7-9 with TRBJ2-7; 7 nucleotides agree with TRBD1. V trimming: 6 bases; J trimming: 3 bases; junction bases outside the gene matches: 5. CDR3 size: 13 residues. Germline V CDR1 and CDR2: SEHNR, FQNEAQ (reference sequence). CDR3 bases: TGTGCCAGCAGGGGTCAGGGGGACTACGAGCAGTACTTC. As protein: CASRGQGDYEQYF.

The CDR3: CASSLSGDGEKLFF. As DNA, the CDR3 is TGCGCCAGCAGCTTGAGCGGGGATGGGGAAAAACTGTTTTTT. The J gene is TRBJ1-4, the V gene TRBV5-1; unclear D gene. Per the germline V gene, CDR1 is SGHRS and CDR2 is YFSETQ. The CDR3 contains 14 residues. V gave up 1 base and J gave up 8 bases, with 12 bases separating them.

CDR3 residues: CASKSQGASEKLFF. CDR3 DNA: TGTGCCAGCAAGTCACAGGGGGCGAGTGAAAAACTGTTTTTT. The chain couples TRBV2 to TRBJ1-4, with 9 bases that match TRBD1. The J segment lost 7 bases and the V segment lost 7 bases, leaving 7 bases of the junction unmatched. CDR1 and CDR2 (germline): SNHLY, FYNNEI. This CDR3 contains 14 residues.

The V call is TRBV7-2, the J call TRBJ2-7, with a weak D call TRBD2 (5 bases). This CDR3 has 13 residues. The germline V gene encodes CDR1 SGHTA and CDR2 FQGNSA. Deletions cut 1 base from V and 7 bases from J, with 11 bases between. Here the CDR3 reads CASSLVRSGEQYF. The CDR3 bases are TGTGCCAGCAGCTTAGTCAGGTCGGGAGAGCAGTACTTC.

The chain recombines TRBV13 with TRBJ2-7; TRBD2 matches 7 bases. This CDR3 is built from 16 residues. J gave up 7 bases and V 5 bases, and 17 bases lay outside the gene matches. CDR1 PRHDT and CDR2 FYEKMQ come from the germline V gene (reference sequence). The CDR3 nucleotides read TGTGCCAGCAGCCAAAAGTCTAATCCGGGGAGGGGTGAGCAGTACTTC. Translation: CASSQKSNPGRGEQYF.

The chain carries TRBV21-1 and TRBJ2-7; the listed D gene, TRBD1, was not tested against the DNA. TRBV21-1 is marked as a pseudogene. The CDR3 runs 15 residues. The CDR3 here is CASPRDPHQGYEQYF. Here the CDR3 DNA reads TGTGCCAGCCCCAGGGATCCGCATCAAGGCTACGAGCAGTACTTC.

The chain has TRBV10-3 and TRBJ1-2; 8 bases line up with TRBD1. The V gene's germline CDR1 is ENHRY and CDR2 SYGVKD. The V and J ends lost 5 bases and 4 bases, in that order; junction bases with no gene match: 12. CDR3 length: 16 residues. Here the CDR3 DNA reads TGTGCCATCAGTACAGGGGGGGGTGAGGTTACCTATGGCTACACCTTC. Protein sequence: CAISTGGGEVTYGYTF.

The V and J genes are TRBV6-2 or TRBV6-3 and TRBJ2-7; 7 positions agree with TRBD1. Looked up from germline, CDR1 is MNHEY and CDR2 is SVGEGT. The V gene end was trimmed by 6 bases and the J gene end by 7 bases; junction bases not matched to a gene: 12. The CDR3 is 14 amino acids. The CDR3 reads CASSFPGQIIEQYF. The CDR3 DNA sequence: TGTGCCAGCAGCTTCCCGGGACAGATCATAGAGCAGTACTTC.

The chain has TRBV6-5 and TRBJ2-1, with 13 bases fitting TRBD2. This CDR3 has 16 residues. V lost 2 bases to trimming and J lost 6 bases; unmatched junction nucleotides: 4. Germline-derived CDR1 and CDR2 are MNHEY and SVGAGI. CDR3 nucleotides: TGTGCCAGCAGTTACAGACTAGCGGGAGGAGTCAATGAGCAGTTCTTC. It specifies CASSYRLAGGVNEQFF.

The J gene is TRBJ2-7, the V gene TRBV5-4; TRBD2 matches 10 bases. Germline V lookup: CDR1 SGHNT, CDR2 YYREEE (reference sequence). Losses at the gene ends were 2 bases for V and 4 bases for J; bases not matched to a gene: 12. The CDR3 extends over 17 amino acids. The CDR3 loop reads CASSFGLAGVSGYEQYF. In DNA, the CDR3 is TGTGCCAGCAGCTTCGGGCTAGCGGGAGTCTCGGGATACGAGCAGTACTTC.

The genes are TRBV4-1 and TRBJ1-4; D ambiguous. Trimming removed 3 bases from V and 7 bases from J, with 15 bases in between. Germline V gene sequence: CDR1 MGHRA, CDR2 YSYEKL. The CDR3 consists of 15 residues. This chain's CDR3 is CASSHPGRESEKLFF. DNA for the CDR3: TGCGCCAGCAGCCACCCGGGAAGGGAGAGTGAAAAACTGTTTTTT.

The chain employs TRBV3-1 (or the pseudogene TRBV3-2) and TRBJ2-2; TRBD1 agrees at 8 bases. CDR1 and CDR2 (germline): LGHDT, YNNKEL (reference sequence). With V trimmed by 2 bases and J by 3 bases, 5 bases remained unmatched. The CDR3 contains 16 residues. The CDR3 DNA follows: TGTGCCAGCAGCCAATCCGGGACAGGTTACACCGGGGAGCTGTTTTTT. Its translation: CASSQSGTGYTGELFF.

J is TRBJ2-5 and V is TRBV28; 13 bases map to TRBD2. J was trimmed by 5 bases and V by 4 bases; bases with no gene match: 19. The CDR3 length is 20 residues. Germline loops: CDR1 MDHEN, CDR2 SYDVKM. CDR3 DNA: TGTGCCAGCAGTTCCCGACTAGCGGGAGGCTACCATCAACGTTGGGAGACCCAGTACTTC. This codes for CASSSRLAGGYHQRWETQYF.

The rearrangement joins TRBV18 to TRBJ1-4; the match to TRBD1 covers 7 bases. Germline V lookup: CDR1 KGHSH, CDR2 LQKENI. The V segment lost 4 bases and the J segment 2 bases; nucleotides outside the gene matches: 13. The CDR3 spans 18 residues. CDR3 sequence: CASSRFQDRRGTNEKLFF. The CDR3 bases are TGTGCCAGCTCACGATTTCAGGACAGGCGAGGGACTAATGAAAAACTGTTTTTT.

In its sample, this clone was seen once. Here the CDR3 reads CASSPRLAGVWANEQFF. For the CDR3, the DNA is TGTGCCAGCAGTCCACGACTAGCGGGAGTATGGGCCAATGAGCAGTTCTTC. The chain links TRBV28 to TRBJ2-1; 12 bases match TRBD2. Germline V gene lookup returns CDR1 MDHEN and CDR2 SYDVKM. V was pared by 5 bases and J by 6 bases, with 11 bases of the junction left unmatched. The CDR3 sequence is 17 residues long.

The chain joins TRBV6-2 or TRBV6-3 to TRBJ2-1; D not certain. CDR3 length: 13 amino acids. Germline assignment: CDR1 MNHEY and CDR2 SVGEGT. Trimming stripped 2 bases from V and 8 bases from J, with 10 bases between. Here the CDR3 reads CASSYRLADEQFF. CDR3 coding DNA: TGTGCCAGCAGTTACAGGTTGGCGGATGAGCAGTTCTTC.

V usage is TRBV27 and J usage is TRBJ1-1; the D is unclear. The V gene lost 8 bases and the J gene lost 4 bases, with 14 bases spanning the gap. Germline values: CDR1 MNHEY, CDR2 SMNVEV (reference sequence). CDR3 length: 13 amino acids. The CDR3 bases are TGTGCCAGCTCGGGTTACAAGGTCACTGAAGCTTTCTTT. The encoded protein is CASSGYKVTEAFF.

This clone showed up just a few times. V gene TRBV9 combines with J gene TRBJ2-7; D gene ambiguous. The CDR3 has 14 amino acids. Trimming stripped 0 bases from V and 0 bases from J, with 7 bases between. Germline CDR1 is SGDLS and CDR2 is YYNGEE. CDR3 DNA: TGTGCCAGCAGCGTAGGGGCGGACTCCTACGAGCAGTACTTC. It translates to CASSVGADSYEQYF.

This clone came up once. The chain employs TRBV3-1 (or the pseudogene TRBV3-2) and TRBJ2-2; 8 positions match TRBD2. J lost 8 bases, V lost 3 bases, and 17 bases had no gene match. Germline values: CDR1 LGHDT, CDR2 YNNKEL (reference sequence). CDR3 length: 18 residues. Written as DNA, the CDR3 is TGTGCCAGCAGCCACTTCGGGGTCGGGAGGGCCAGGTGGGGGGAGCTGTTTTTT. Translated: CASSHFGVGRARWGELFF.

The genes are TRBV9 and TRBJ2-7; D is perhaps TRBD1 (5 bases). CDR3 length equals 12 residues. Germline lookup yields CDR1 SGDLS and CDR2 YYNGEE. The V end lost 5 bases, the J end lost 3 bases, and 9 bases lay between the germline ends. This chain's CDR3 is CASSDDSYEQYF. CDR3 sequence (DNA): TGTGCCAGCAGTGATGACAGCTACGAGCAGTACTTC.

The V and J genes are TRBV4-2 and TRBJ2-2, with 8 bases that match TRBD1. The CDR3 sequence is 15 residues long. CDR1 LGHNA and CDR2 YNFKEQ come from the germline V gene. With 4 bases clipped from V and 6 bases from J, the junction kept 7 bases outside the gene matches. The DNA of the CDR3 is TGTGCCAGCAGCCGGACAGGGACTGGTTCCGGGGAGCTGTTTTTT. Amino acids: CASSRTGTGSGELFF.

The chain links TRBV5-1 to TRBJ1-6, with TRBD1 matching 10 bases. CDR1 and CDR2 (germline): SGHRS, YFSETQ. The CDR3 covers 15 residues. V shed 2 bases, J shed 6 bases, and the junction held 2 bases outside the gene matches. CDR3 in DNA: TGCGCCAGCAGCTTAAGGACAGGGGGTAATTCACCCCTCCACTTT. Its translation: CASSLRTGGNSPLHF.